These 4 T cell receptor beta chains originate from one sample sequenced in a study of early T cells in non-severe SARS-CoV-2 infection. TCRdb re-derived calls from the 5' RACE reads in MiXCR, one entry per CDR3 protein. The sample lists around 62,000 distinct CDR3 sequences, more than 4% seen once, with 4% to 5% in the top ten. The sample taken for sequencing was whole blood. These receptors originate from an adult who was a healthcare worker with PCR-confirmed SARS-CoV-2 infection or an uninfected control (not recorded which).

This clonotype has a count of ten or more. This chain's CDR3 is CSASIGGVRNEQFF. The CDR3 nucleotides are TGCAGTGCTAGCATCGGGGGTGTTCGGAATGAGCAGTTCTTC. V is TRBV20-1 and J is TRBJ2-1, with D maybe TRBD2 (6 bases). V was cut by 3 bases and J by 7 bases, with 16 bases left in between. Looked up from germline, CDR1 is DFQATT and CDR2 is SNEGSKA (reference sequence). CDR3 length: 14 residues.

This chain joins TRBV24-1 and TRBJ2-6; tentatively, D is TRBD1 or TRBD2 (5 bases each). V was cut by 4 bases and J by 0 bases, with 12 bases left in between. Germline V CDR1 and CDR2: KGHDR, SFDVKD. CDR3 length: 17 amino acids. The CDR3 reads CATSESGPHSGANVLTF. The CDR3 DNA is TGTGCCACCAGTGAGTCGGGACCTCACTCTGGGGCCAACGTCCTGACTTTC.

Ten or more counts support this clonotype. The V call is TRBV9, the J call TRBJ1-2, with unresolved D. The germline V gene has CDR1 SGDLS and CDR2 YYNGEE. V was cut by 3 bases and J by 4 bases, with 10 bases left in between. The CDR3 loop spans 13 amino acids. This chain's CDR3 is CASSGRTIYGYTF. In nucleotides, the CDR3 is TGTGCCAGCAGCGGCAGGACTATCTATGGCTACACCTTC.

The chain recombines TRBV7-9 with TRBJ1-6, with 7 bases aligning to TRBD1. Losses at the gene ends were 2 bases for V and 10 bases for J; bases not matched to a gene: 8. Germline-derived CDR1 and CDR2 are SEHNR and FQNEAQ (reference sequence). The CDR3 extends over 15 amino acids. The DNA for the CDR3 is TGTGCCAGCAGCTTAAACGGGGACAGTGTCTCACCCCTCCACTTT. It yields the protein CASSLNGDSVSPLHF. Supplemented by reference TRBV7-9 and TRBJ1-6, the full variable domain reads DTGVSQNPRHKITKRGQNVTFRCDPISEHNRLYWYRQTLGQGPEFLTYFQNEAQLEKSRLLSDRFSAERPKGSFSTLEIQRTEQGDSAMYLCASSLNGDSVSPLHFGNGTRLTVT.